Below, one T cell receptor (beta chain) is given with its context. This record comes from a study of blood T cell repertoires in COVID-19. Study at large: PBMCs, B-cell-depleted T cells, or T cells provided the cDNA or gDNA that made up the material.

Sequencing used immunoSEQ multiplex PCR; TCRdb keeps in-frame clones, though not all of them. Of approximately 290,000 clones in the sample, 70% to 90% were seen once. Germline CDR1 SGHRS, CDR2 YFSETQ. This CDR3 contains 16 residues. V gave up 0 bases and J gave up 2 bases, with 14 bases separating them. This TCR derives from a woman in her 30s who had recovered from COVID-19. Specimen: PBMCs or T cells enriched from blood (not recorded which). The V call is TRBV5-1, the J call TRBJ2-5; weak D call: TRBD2 (6 bases). CDR3 nucleotides: TGCGCCAGCAGCTTGGGTCTTCTTGGGGGGCAAGAGACCCAGTACTTC. Amino acid sequence: CASSLGLLGGQETQYF.